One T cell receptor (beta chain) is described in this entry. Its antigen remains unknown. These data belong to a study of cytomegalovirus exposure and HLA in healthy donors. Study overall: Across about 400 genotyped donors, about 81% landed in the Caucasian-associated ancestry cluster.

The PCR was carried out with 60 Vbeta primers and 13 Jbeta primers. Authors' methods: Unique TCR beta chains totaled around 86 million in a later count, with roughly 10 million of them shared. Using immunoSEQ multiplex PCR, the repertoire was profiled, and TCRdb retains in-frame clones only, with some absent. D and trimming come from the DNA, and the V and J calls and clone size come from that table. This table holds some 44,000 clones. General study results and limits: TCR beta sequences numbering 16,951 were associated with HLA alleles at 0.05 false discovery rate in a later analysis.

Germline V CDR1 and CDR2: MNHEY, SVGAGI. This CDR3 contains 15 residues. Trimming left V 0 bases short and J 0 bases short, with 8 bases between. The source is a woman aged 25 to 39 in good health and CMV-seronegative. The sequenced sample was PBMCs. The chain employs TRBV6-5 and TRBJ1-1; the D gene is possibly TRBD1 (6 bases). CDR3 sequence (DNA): TGTGCCAGCAGTTACTCAAGGACAGTGAACACTGAAGCTTTCTTT. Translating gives CASSYSRTVNTEAFF.